A single sample gave rise to the 12 T cell receptor beta chains below, sequenced in a study of glioma-infiltrating T cells. Amplification of TCR alpha and beta CDR3 regions from RNA used iRepertoire nested multiplex PCR. TCRdb processed the multiplex PCR reads anew with MiXCR; each CDR3 protein has one entry. The sample holds about 180,000 distinct CDR3 sequences, roughly 45% seen once. Specimen: glioma tissue, nonneoplastic brain tissue, or PBMCs (not recorded which). These receptors were taken from a human donor with low-grade glioma or glioblastoma, undergoing nonglioma brain surgery, or in good health (not recorded which).

Points on this clonotype: At one boundary the junction diverges from the germline segment, which might be a read error. The chain uses TRBV7-9 and TRBJ2-7; 8 bases map to TRBD2. Germline V gene sequence: CDR1 SEHNR, CDR2 FQNEAQ (reference sequence). The CDR3 extends over 13 amino acids. The chain's CDR3 is CASTLSGGYEQYF. CDR3 nucleotide sequence: TGTGCCAGCACCTTAAGCGGGGGCTACGAGCAGTACTTC.

This clonotype was observed once. This sequence joins TRBV20-1 and TRBJ2-7; 12 bases are shared with TRBD2. The CDR3 sequence is 14 residues long. V was pared by 4 bases and J by 4 bases, with 5 bases of the junction left unmatched. Germline V gives CDR1 DFQATT, CDR2 SNEGSKA (reference sequence). In DNA form, the CDR3 reads TGCAGTGCTAAGACAGGGACTAGCGGGTACGAGCAGTACTTC. Translated, it gives CSAKTGTSGYEQYF.

This clonotype has only a few counts. This chain joins TRBV11-1 and TRBJ2-1; 11 bases are shared with TRBD2. Germline V gene lookup returns CDR1 SGHAT and CDR2 FQDESV (reference sequence). This CDR3 comprises 16 residues. The J segment lost 6 bases and the V segment lost 2 bases, leaving 6 bases of the junction unmatched. In DNA form, the CDR3 reads TGTGCCAGCAGCTTATCGAGGGGACTAGCGGTCAATGAGCAGTTCTTC. It yields the protein CASSLSRGLAVNEQFF.

With regard to this clonotype: A read error may explain this, as a much larger clone is one base away. The chain uses TRBV25-1 and TRBJ1-4; TRBD1 aligns across 9 bases. Looked up from germline, CDR1 is MGHDK and CDR2 is SYGVNS. This CDR3 comprises 16 residues. The J segment lost 6 bases and the V segment lost 3 bases, leaving 8 bases of the junction unmatched. As DNA, the CDR3 is TGTGCCAGCAGTGACGGGACAGGGTATGGTCATGAAAAACTGTTTTTT. This codes for CASSDGTGYGHEKLFF. The variable domain in full, with the rest retrieved from reference TRBV25-1 and TRBJ1-4, is EADIYQTPRYLVIGTGKKITLECSQTMGHDKMYWYQQDPGMELHLIHYSYGVNSTEKGDLSSESTVSRIRTEHFPLTLESARPSHTSQYLCASSDGTGYGHEKLFFGSGTQLSVL.

A remark on this clonotype: One junction end does not reproduce the germline sequence, and a read error may be involved. This chain links TRBV7-9 with TRBJ2-5; no definite D call. Germline CDR1 reads SEHNR; CDR2 reads FQNEAQ (reference sequence). The length of the CDR3 is 14 residues. CDR3 residues: CASSLSSNKETEYF. The CDR3 region has the DNA TGTGCCAGCAGCTTATCATCTAACAAAGAGACCGAGTACTTC.

With respect to this clonotype: Germline is not matched at one junction end, which may reflect a read error. This rearrangement joins TRBV28 to TRBJ2-1; 9 bases are shared with TRBD2. CDR3 length equals 13 residues. Germline assignment: CDR1 MDHEN and CDR2 SYDVKM. The CDR3: CASRIAGVWEQFF. CDR3 sequence (DNA): TGCGCCAGCAGAATAGCGGGAGTTTGGGAGCAGTTCTTC.

With respect to this clonotype: A read error may produce the germline difference seen at one junction end. The rearrangement joins TRBV4-1 to TRBJ2-1; TRBD2 matches 8 bases. The CDR3 is made up of 15 amino acids. From germline, CDR1 is MGHRA and CDR2 YSYEKL. The CDR3 protein is CACSQVAGGRDEQFF. The CDR3 region has the DNA TGCGCCTGCAGCCAAGTTGCGGGAGGTCGGGATGAGCAGTTCTTC.

Details on this clonotype: This sequence may be a read error, since a much larger clone differs from it by one base. The chain has TRBV20-1 and TRBJ2-7; D gene uncertain. Between the trimmed V and J ends, which lost 4 bases and 3 bases, there was a span of 19 bases. This CDR3 region has 15 residues. The germline gives CDR1 DFQATT, CDR2 SNEGSKA (reference sequence). CDR3 sequence (DNA): TGCAGTGCTAAAGAAGACCGGGTCTCAAACTACGAGCAGTACTTC. This translates into CSAKEDRVSNYEQYF.

The genes are TRBV6-4 and TRBJ2-1; the D gene is possibly TRBD2 (5 bases). The CDR3 is 13 amino acids. CDR1 and CDR2 from the germline V gene are MRHNA and SNTAGT. V was clipped by 2 bases and J by 3 bases, with 5 bases between them. CDR3 amino acids: CASSDRDYNEQFF. The CDR3 DNA follows: TGTGCCAGCAGTGACCGGGACTACAATGAGCAGTTCTTC.

On this clonotype itself: Its ends do not fully match the called genes, so a read error is possible. This chain links TRBV28 with TRBJ2-1; 7 bases are shared with TRBD1. Germline V lookup: CDR1 MDHEN, CDR2 SYDVKM. The CDR3 is 13 amino acids. CDR3: CASSLWGTDEQFF. For the CDR3, the DNA is TGTGCCAGCAGCTTATGGGGGACAGATGAGCAGTTCTTC.

This clonotype has a handful of counts. This rearrangement joins TRBV6-4 to TRBJ1-1; 8 nucleotides agree with TRBD1. V dropped 3 bases and J dropped 3; count of bases not matched to a gene: 12. Germline V gene sequence: CDR1 MRHNA, CDR2 SNTAGT. The CDR3 sequence is 17 residues long. The CDR3, as DNA: TGTGCCAGCAGTGAATGGACAGGGACCTCCCAGGACACTGAAGCTTTCTTT. It codes for CASSEWTGTSQDTEAFF.

This clonotype appeared a few times. The V gene is TRBV29-1, the J gene TRBJ1-5; D is uncertain. The germline V gene encodes CDR1 SQVTM and CDR2 ANQGSEA. The V gene lost 6 bases and the J gene lost 1 base, with 10 bases spanning the gap. There are 13 residues in the CDR3. The CDR3 nucleotides read TGCAGCGTCCTTATGGCAAGCAATCAGCCCCAGCATTTT. This gives the protein CSVLMASNQPQHF.